A selection of T cell receptor beta chains follows, all from one sample in a study of blood T cell repertoires in COVID-19. Generated by immunoSEQ multiplex PCR, the TCRdb table keeps only in-frame clones and is missing some. Of some 160,000 clones listed, over 75% were seen once; the top ten hold 5%. The sample was peripheral blood. The origin of the receptors is a woman aged 45 to 65 with acute or convalescent COVID-19. Each CDR3 is given with its conserved first and last residue.

CDR3: CAWVGLGEDSPLHF
length: 14
V: TRBV30

CDR3: CASSLTATGELFF
length: 13
V: TRBV7-3

CDR3: CASSQIFDRGVYEQYF
length: 16
V: TRBV4-1

CDR3: CASSPLPSGGGYNEQFF
length: 17
V: TRBV5-1

CDR3: CASSRTQGDSPLHF
length: 14
V: TRBV7-2

CDR3: CASSSGTGFHRPQHF
length: 15
V: TRBV2

CDR3: CASSPPGRNTGELFF
length: 15
V: TRBV6-5

CDR3: CASSWTSGAPYHTDTQYF
length: 18
V: TRBV27

CDR3: CASSLPNRGGYEQYF
length: 15
V: TRBV28

CDR3: CAWTRTANTGELFF
length: 14
V: TRBV30

CDR3: CASSLDGGNQPQHF
length: 14
V: TRBV5-1

CDR3: CASSRNRDRRHEQYF
length: 15
V: TRBV19

CDR3: CASSATGGPPGNTIYF
length: 16
V: TRBV5-1

CDR3: CASSVEGGDGYTF
length: 13
V: TRBV19

CDR3: CASSTGGAYGYTF
length: 13
V: TRBV6-5

CDR3: CASSLTTSGLQETQYF
length: 16
V: TRBV7-2

CDR3: CASSLTGQGVNEQFF
length: 15
V: TRBV7-2

CDR3: CAWRGRETGYGYTF
length: 14
V: TRBV30

CDR3: CASTQDRAILYSPLHF
length: 16
V: TRBV28

CDR3: CASKAGGQSTDTQYF
length: 15
V: TRBV2

CDR3: CASSAQGSSGNTIYF
length: 15
V: TRBV9

CDR3: CASRPLAGVQYF
length: 12
V: TRBV11-2

CDR3: CASSPPGFGPTGELFF
length: 16
V: TRBV18

CDR3: CATSDPGLAGIDEQFF
length: 16
V: TRBV24-1

CDR3: CASSYSWQGGGEQYF
length: 15
V: TRBV6-5

CDR3: CASSYRVSADSPYEQYF
length: 17
V: TRBV6-2/TRBV6-3

CDR3: CASSQVGQGARTIYF
length: 15
V: TRBV4-3

CDR3: CASSQDQARANEKLFF
length: 16
V: TRBV4-2

CDR3: CASTQEGLPGNTQYF
length: 15
V: TRBV11-1

CDR3: CASSRYSEAFF
length: 11
V: TRBV11-2

CDR3: CASSPNSGGSGYTF
length: 14
V: TRBV28

CDR3: CASSFEELRQETQYF
length: 15
V: TRBV5-1

CDR3: CASRDIGGSWYGYTF
length: 15
V: TRBV19

CDR3: CASSSAGDSYNSPLHF
length: 16
V: TRBV5-4

CDR3: CASSSRPPLTGGTGELFF
length: 18
V: TRBV27

CDR3: CASSSNRAVTEAFF
length: 14
V: TRBV5-1

CDR3: CASRTGTRGYTF
length: 12
V: TRBV28

CDR3: CASSSSGGGYEQYF
length: 14
V: TRBV19

CDR3: CASSPARDQPQHF
length: 13
V: TRBV3-1/TRBV3-2

CDR3: CSASPGDTSTDTQYF
length: 15
V: TRBV20-1